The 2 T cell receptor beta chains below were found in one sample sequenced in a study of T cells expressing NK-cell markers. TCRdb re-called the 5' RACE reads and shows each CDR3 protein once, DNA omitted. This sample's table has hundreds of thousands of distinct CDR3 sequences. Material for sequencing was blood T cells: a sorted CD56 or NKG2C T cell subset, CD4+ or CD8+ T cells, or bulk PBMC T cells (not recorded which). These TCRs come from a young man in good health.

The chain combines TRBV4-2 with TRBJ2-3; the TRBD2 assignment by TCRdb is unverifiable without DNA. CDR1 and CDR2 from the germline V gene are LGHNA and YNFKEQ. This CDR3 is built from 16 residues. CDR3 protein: CASSQGLAGGEITQYF.

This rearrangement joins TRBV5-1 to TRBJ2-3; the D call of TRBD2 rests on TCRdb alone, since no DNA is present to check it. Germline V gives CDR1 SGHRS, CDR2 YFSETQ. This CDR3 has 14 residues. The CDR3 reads CASAAGGSTDTQYF.